One sample yielded the 26 T cell receptor beta chains listed below, sequenced in a study of T-cell memory formation after mild COVID-19. TCRdb re-called the 5' RACE reads through MiXCR, storing one row per CDR3 protein. There are roughly 100,000 distinct CDR3 sequences in the sample; about a sixth occur only once, and 25% to 35% lies in the top ten. Material: PBMCs or a T cell subset sorted from them (not recorded which). These TCRs come from an adult woman who had mild COVID-19 (a few samples of this study predate the infection). Cell type and time point are not known.

The chain employs TRBV9 and TRBJ2-3, with D perhaps TRBD2 (6 bases). V lost 3 bases and J lost 3, with 20 bases in between. This CDR3 spans 17 amino acids. CDR1 and CDR2 (germline): SGDLS, YYNGEE. CDR3 coding DNA: TGTGCCAGCAGCGCCGTCGGCGGGACTGTTGAGACAGATACGCAGTATTTT. Its protein is CASSAVGGTVETDTQYF.

V is TRBV19 and J is TRBJ2-1; possible D gene TRBD2, 6 bases. The CDR3 spans 17 residues. V was clipped by 0 bases and J by 6 bases, with 18 bases between them. Per the germline V gene, CDR1 is LNHDA and CDR2 is SQIVND (reference sequence). The CDR3, as DNA: TGTGCCAGTAGTATAGACCTGAGCGGGCCCTTTTTCAATGAGCAGTTCTTC. It translates to CASSIDLSGPFFNEQFF.

In this sample, this clonotype turned up a few times. The V gene is TRBV5-4, the J gene TRBJ2-1; maybe TRBD1 (5 bases). Per the germline V gene, CDR1 is SGHNT and CDR2 is YYREEE (reference sequence). The V end was cut by 4 bases, the J end by 8 bases, with 19 bases between. CDR3 size: 15 residues. In DNA, the CDR3 is TGTGCCAGCAGCCCAGACCTACAGGTGGGCGATGAGCAGTTCTTC. Translated, it gives CASSPDLQVGDEQFF.

The rearrangement uses TRBV12-3 or TRBV12-4 and TRBJ1-3, with D possibly matching TRBD1 (6 bases). This CDR3 is 17 amino acids long. Trimming left V 5 bases short and J 0 bases short, with 17 bases between. In DNA form, the CDR3 reads TGTGCCAGCAGTCTCACAGGGAGCCAGGGCTCTGGAAACACCATATATTTT. Protein: CASSLTGSQGSGNTIYF.

This clonotype was seen more than once but under ten times. This rearrangement joins TRBV27 to TRBJ1-6; 7 bases match TRBD1. The trim removed 0 bases at V and 9 bases at J, leaving 5 bases unmatched. Germline V lookup: CDR1 MNHEY, CDR2 SMNVEV (reference sequence). The CDR3 contains 15 residues. The CDR3 protein is CASSLSLGGSSPLHF. The CDR3 DNA is TGTGCCAGCAGTTTATCGTTAGGGGGCAGTTCACCCCTCCACTTT.

This clonotype was picked up many times. V gene TRBV12-3 or TRBV12-4 combines with J gene TRBJ2-1, with D maybe TRBD1 (5 bases). V lost 6 bases to trimming and J lost 5 bases, with 11 bases between them. CDR3 size: 13 residues. For the CDR3, the DNA is TGTGCCAGCAGCCCCGACAGCGACAATGAGCAGTTCTTC. Translating gives CASSPDSDNEQFF.

The chain links TRBV29-1 to TRBJ2-3; no clear D gene. V was trimmed by 0 bases and J by 2 bases, leaving 9 bases between them. The CDR3 is made up of 14 amino acids. Germline V gene data show CDR1 as SQVTM and CDR2 as ANQGSEA. The CDR3 spells CSVEDWSPTDTQYF. CDR3 coding DNA: TGCAGCGTTGAAGACTGGTCCCCCACAGATACGCAGTATTTT.

This clonotype has just one count. The chain has TRBV19 and TRBJ2-2; D not resolved. The V gene lost 8 bases and the J gene lost 6 bases, with 10 bases spanning the gap. CDR1 is LNHDA, CDR2 SQIVND, per germline (reference sequence). The CDR3 is 12 amino acids. The DNA for the CDR3 is TGTGCCAGTGGTGAGATATCCGGGGAGCTGTTTTTT. Residues: CASGEISGELFF.

This clonotype was seen only a few times. The chain is built from TRBV24-1 and TRBJ2-7; 7 nucleotides line up with TRBD1. The CDR3 is 15 residues long. CDR1 is KGHDR, CDR2 SFDVKD, per germline. V gave up 3 bases and J gave up 2 bases; unmatched junction bases: 6. In nucleotides, the CDR3 is TGTGCCACCAGTGATCCAGCGACAGGGACCTACGAGCAGTACTTC. Translated, it gives CATSDPATGTYEQYF.

The J gene is TRBJ2-2, the V gene TRBV6-2 or TRBV6-3; 13 nucleotides match TRBD2. Trimming took 6 bases from V and 5 from J; bases not matched to a gene: 9. The CDR3 has 17 amino acids. Germline-derived CDR1 and CDR2 are MNHEY and SVGEGT. The chain's CDR3 is CASRGLAGEPRTGELFF. The CDR3 nucleotides read TGTGCCAGCAGAGGACTAGCGGGGGAGCCGAGGACCGGGGAGCTGTTTTTT.

This clonotype showed up just a few times. The J gene is TRBJ2-7, the V gene TRBV27; 8 nucleotides agree with TRBD1. Germline CDR1 reads MNHEY; CDR2 reads SMNVEV (reference sequence). V shed 6 bases and J 10 bases; nucleotides not matched to a gene: 8. The CDR3 is made up of 12 amino acids. DNA for the CDR3: TGTGCCAGCAGACAGGCGGACAGGGTCCAGTACTTC. The encoded protein is CASRQADRVQYF.

The rearrangement joins TRBV11-2 to TRBJ2-1; 10 bases agree with TRBD2. The V and J ends lost 4 bases and 6 bases, in that order; junction bases with no gene match: 9. Germline CDR1 SGHAT, CDR2 FQNNGV. CDR3 length: 16 residues. The CDR3 nucleotides are TGTGCCAGCAGCTCATTGGGGACTAGCGATCGCAATGAGCAGTTCTTC. Protein product: CASSSLGTSDRNEQFF.

The sample holds a few counts of this clonotype. V and J are TRBV7-8 and TRBJ2-7; TRBD1 aligns across 12 bases. Per germline, CDR1 SGHVS and CDR2 FQNEAQ. The CDR3 extends over 17 amino acids. V shed 5 bases and J 0 bases; nucleotides not matched to a gene: 8. The CDR3 nucleotides read TGTGCCAGCAGCCTTGGGACAGGGGGCTCAAGCTCCTACGAGCAGTACTTC. Translation: CASSLGTGGSSSYEQYF. The full variable domain, with the rest looked up from reference TRBV7-8 and TRBJ2-7, is GAGVSQSPRYKVAKRGQDVALRCDPISGHVSLFWYQQALGQGPEFLTYFQNEAQLDKSGLPSDRFFAERPEGSVSTLKIQRTQQEDSAVYLCASSLGTGGSSSYEQYFGPGTRLTVT.

The chain has TRBV10-3 and TRBJ1-4, with D possibly being TRBD1 (5 bases). Trimming stripped 3 bases from V and 5 bases from J, with 19 bases between. CDR1 ENHRY and CDR2 SYGVKD come from the germline V gene. CDR3 length: 17 residues. The CDR3 DNA reads TGTGCCATCAGTGATTTTCGGTTCTTTGGGGGGAATGAAAAACTGTTTTTT. Its translation: CAISDFRFFGGNEKLFF.

The V call is TRBV7-8, the J call TRBJ2-7; D perhaps matches TRBD2 (6 bases). The CDR3 length is 14 residues. Germline lookup yields CDR1 SGHVS and CDR2 FQNEAQ. V lost 5 bases, J lost 5 bases, and 16 bases lay in between. The DNA of the CDR3 is TGTGCCAGCAGCCCTCGGGGGATGGGGGACGAGCAGTACTTC. It codes for CASSPRGMGDEQYF.

This clonotype came up a few times. The gene calls are TRBV12-3 or TRBV12-4 and TRBJ2-2; TRBD2 agrees at 8 bases. The length of the CDR3 is 14 residues. Unmatched junction bases numbered 5, after V lost 7 bases and J lost 4 bases. The CDR3 reads CASTGGVVTGELFF. For the CDR3, the DNA is TGTGCCAGCACGGGGGGGGTCGTCACCGGGGAGCTGTTTTTT.

This clonotype was recorded a few times. The V gene is TRBV6-6, the J gene TRBJ2-5; no clear D gene. The CDR3 is 15 residues long. CDR1 is MNHNY, CDR2 SVGAGI, per germline (reference sequence). Trimming removed 6 bases from V and 1 base from J, with 15 bases in between. The CDR3 spells CASRLKLTSQETQYF. The CDR3 nucleotides read TGTGCCAGCAGACTTAAGTTGACGTCCCAAGAGACCCAGTACTTC.

The sample holds a few counts of this clonotype. The gene calls are TRBV20-1 and TRBJ2-7, with D possibly matching TRBD1 (5 bases). This CDR3 has 15 residues. Per germline, CDR1 DFQATT and CDR2 SNEGSKA (reference sequence). Trimming removed 3 bases from V and 4 bases from J, with 19 bases in between. The CDR3 loop reads CSARGMGQALYEQYF. The CDR3 DNA reads TGCAGTGCTAGGGGGATGGGGCAGGCCCTATACGAGCAGTACTTC.

The rearrangement uses TRBV24-1 and TRBJ2-1; D is unresolved. The CDR3 has 15 residues. Trimming pared 6 bases from V and 9 bases from J, leaving 20 bases between. Looked up from germline, CDR1 is KGHDR and CDR2 is SFDVKD. For the CDR3, the DNA is TGTGCCACCAGTCCTCCCCGCCTGGGGAATAGTGAGCAGTTCTTC. This encodes CATSPPRLGNSEQFF.

This clonotype showed up just a few times. The chain uses TRBV7-8 and TRBJ2-3; no definite D call. Germline values: CDR1 SGHVS, CDR2 FQNEAQ. The CDR3 sequence is 16 residues long. With 5 bases removed from V and 2 bases from J, the gap between germline ends came to 17 bases. The DNA of the CDR3 is TGTGCCAGCAGCCCTCCAGCGCGGCACCCCACAGATACGCAGTATTTT. It is translated as CASSPPARHPTDTQYF.

This clonotype was seen only a few times. This chain uses TRBV30 with TRBJ2-1; TRBD2 matches at 13 bases. This CDR3 has 15 amino acids. V lost 8 bases, J lost 6 bases, and 10 bases stayed unmatched. CDR1 is GTSNPN, CDR2 SVGIG, per germline (reference sequence). The DNA for the CDR3 is TGTGCCGTACAACTAGCGGGGGGGGAGAGCAATGAGCAGTTCTTC. Translation gives CAVQLAGGESNEQFF.

This chain connects TRBV7-6 to TRBJ2-2; 7 nucleotides align to TRBD1. The CDR3 has 15 residues. V was pared by 0 bases and J by 4 bases, with 2 bases of the junction left unmatched. Germline CDR1 reads SGHVS; CDR2 reads FNYEAQ. Here the CDR3 reads CASSLAPGGTGELFF. In DNA, the CDR3 is TGTGCCAGCAGCTTAGCACCAGGGGGCACCGGGGAGCTGTTTTTT. Full variable domain (remainder filled in from reference TRBV7-6 and TRBJ2-2): GAGVSQSPRYKVTKRGQDVALRCDPISGHVSLYWYRQALGQGPEFLTYFNYEAQQDKSGLPNDRFSAERPEGSISTLTIQRTEQRDSAMYRCASSLAPGGTGELFFGEGSRLTVL.

This clonotype was picked up a small number of times. The chain couples TRBV7-6 to TRBJ1-1, with D perhaps TRBD1 (6 bases). This CDR3 has 14 residues. Germline V CDR1 and CDR2: SGHVS, FNYEAQ. Trimming stripped 3 bases from V and 0 bases from J, with 8 bases between. The CDR3 is CASSLDSVNTEAFF. CDR3 DNA: TGTGCCAGCAGCTTGGACAGCGTGAACACTGAAGCTTTCTTT. The whole variable domain, remainder taken from reference TRBV7-6 and TRBJ1-1, is GAGVSQSPRYKVTKRGQDVALRCDPISGHVSLYWYRQALGQGPEFLTYFNYEAQQDKSGLPNDRFSAERPEGSISTLTIQRTEQRDSAMYRCASSLDSVNTEAFFGQGTRLTVV.

The chain combines TRBV7-6 with TRBJ1-1; D is undetermined. V gave up 7 bases and J gave up 2 bases, with 5 bases separating them. Germline assignment: CDR1 SGHVS and CDR2 FNYEAQ. The CDR3 totals 11 residues. The CDR3 reads CASTDNTEAFF. CDR3 DNA sequence: TGTGCCAGCACAGATAACACTGAAGCTTTCTTT.

This clonotype was recorded a few times. In DNA, the CDR3 is TGCAGCGTTGGGGACAGCGAAGCTTTCTTT. Translation gives CSVGDSEAFF. The chain employs TRBV29-1 and TRBJ1-1; TRBD1 matches at 7 bases. CDR3 length equals 10 residues. Trimming removed 4 bases from V and 8 bases from J; junction bases left unmatched: 1. Looked up from germline, CDR1 is SQVTM and CDR2 is ANQGSEA.

This clonotype has more than one count but fewer than ten. The CDR3 spells CASSLGGGAGDTQYF. The CDR3 nucleotides are TGTGCCAGCAGCCTCGGCGGGGGGGCCGGAGATACGCAGTATTTT. The rearrangement joins TRBV7-7 to TRBJ2-3, with TRBD2 identical over 9 bases. From germline, CDR1 is SSHAT and CDR2 FNYEAQ (reference sequence). After removal of 5 bases from V and 5 bases from J, the junction contained 8 bases not matched to a gene. The CDR3 runs 15 residues.